One TCR beta chain is described in this entry. The CDR3 covers 17 residues. The J segment lost 4 bases and the V segment lost 5 bases, leaving 15 bases of the junction unmatched. Germline CDR1 MNHEY, CDR2 SMNVEV (reference sequence). This sample was included in a study of cytomegalovirus exposure and HLA in healthy donors. The PCR was carried out with 60 Vbeta primers and 13 Jbeta primers. The assay was immunoSEQ multiplex PCR, and TCRdb's table has in-frame clones only and misses some. The sample yields about 110,000 clones, around 69% seen once. J is TRBJ1-2 and V is TRBV27; TRBD1 aligns across 8 bases. This clonotype was sampled from a man between 18 and 35 years old in good health and CMV-seronegative. Input material: PBMCs. CDR3 sequence (DNA): TGTGCCAGCAGTCCCAGACAGGGGAGGACCTTGGGCTATGGCTACACCTTC. Protein sequence: CASSPRQGRTLGYGYTF.